This record looks at one TCR beta chain sequence and its context. This sample is part of a study of T cell changes during pregnancy in multiple sclerosis. Some clones are missing from TCRdb's copy, which holds only in-frame ones; the method was immunoSEQ multiplex PCR. The profile shows approximately 69,000 clones, more than 85% of them singletons. There are 13 residues in the CDR3. The chain joins TRBV7-5 to TRBJ2-3; the table's TRBD2 call for D was not verified on the DNA. TRBV7-5 is a listed pseudogene. This clonotype was sampled from a female donor in good health, enrolled as a control in a pregnancy study. The material sequenced was CD4+ T cells from peripheral blood mononuclear cells, taken in the third trimester of pregnancy. The DNA of the CDR3 is TGTGCCATAAATGGAGGGGGGGCCGGTACGCAGTATTTT. This sequence encodes CAINGGGAGTQYF.